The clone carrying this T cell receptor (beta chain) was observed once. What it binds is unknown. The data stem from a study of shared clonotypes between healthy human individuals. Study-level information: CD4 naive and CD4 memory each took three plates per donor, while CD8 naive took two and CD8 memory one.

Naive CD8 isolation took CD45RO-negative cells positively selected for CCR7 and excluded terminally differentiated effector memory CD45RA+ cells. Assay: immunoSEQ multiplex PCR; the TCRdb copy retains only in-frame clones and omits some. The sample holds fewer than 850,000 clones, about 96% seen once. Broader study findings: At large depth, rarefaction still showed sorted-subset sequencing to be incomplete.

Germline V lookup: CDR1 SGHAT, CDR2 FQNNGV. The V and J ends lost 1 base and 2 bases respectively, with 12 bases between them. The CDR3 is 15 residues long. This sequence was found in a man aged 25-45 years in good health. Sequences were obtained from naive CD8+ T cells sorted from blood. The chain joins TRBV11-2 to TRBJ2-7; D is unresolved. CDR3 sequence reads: CASSLAGSHPYEQYF. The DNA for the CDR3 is TGTGCCAGCAGCTTAGCTGGTAGCCACCCCTACGAGCAGTACTTC. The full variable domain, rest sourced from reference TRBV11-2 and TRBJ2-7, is EAGVAQSPRYKIIEKRQSVAFWCNPISGHATLYWYQQILGQGPKLLIQFQNNGVVDDSQLPKDRFSAERLKGVDSTLKIQPAKLEDSAVYLCASSLAGSHPYEQYFGPGTRLTVT.